This paragraph reports one TCR beta chain. CDR1 SEHNR and CDR2 FQNEAQ come from the germline V gene (reference sequence). The ends lost 4 bases at V and 7 bases at J; junction bases unmatched: 12. This CDR3 has 15 residues. The PCR had 60 Vbeta and 13 Jbeta primers. Sequencing was performed with immunoSEQ multiplex PCR; in TCRdb, only in-frame clones are kept and a portion is missing. The data show 150,000 or so clones, about four fifths seen once. The entry originates in a study of cytomegalovirus exposure and HLA in healthy donors. The sequence was collected from a woman under 30 in good health and CMV-seropositive. Sequenced material: PBMCs. The chain joins TRBV7-9 to TRBJ1-1, with TRBD1 matching 7 bases. CDR3 bases: TGTGCCAGCAGCTCCGTGAGGGGGCGCGGAAATGAAGCTTTCTTT. It translates to CASSSVRGRGNEAFF. The whole variable domain, filled in from reference TRBV7-9 and TRBJ1-1, reads DTGVSQNPRHKITKRGQNVTFRCDPISEHNRLYWYRQTLGQGPEFLTYFQNEAQLEKSRLLSDRFSAERPKGSFSTLEIQRTEQGDSAMYLCASSSVRGRGNEAFFGQGTRLTVV.